These T cell receptor beta chains were read from a single sample in a study of blood T cell repertoires in COVID-19. Sequencing was performed with immunoSEQ multiplex PCR; in TCRdb, only in-frame clones are kept and a portion is missing. The sample lists roughly 86,000 clones; over 75% were seen once. Sequenced material: peripheral blood. All receptors come from a woman in her seventies with acute or convalescent COVID-19. The CDR3 runs from the conserved cysteine through the conserved F or W. The order of the fields is V gene, clone size, J gene, D gene, CDR3 DNA, CDR3 protein. The D gene is left open where the match is weak. Only some rows state a clone size, as once, few, many or a class for expanded clones.

>TRBV27|NA|TRBJ1-4|TRBD1
TGTGCCACCCGACAGGGGACTACTAATGAAAAACTGTTTTTT
CATRQGTTNEKLFF
>TRBV7-7|once|TRBJ2-7|TRBD1
TGTGCTAGCAGCTTGGACAGGTACGAGCTGCAGTACTTC
CASSLDRYELQYF
>TRBV5-8|NA|TRBJ2-4|NA
TGTGCCAGCAGCTTGAGTCACAAACAAAACATTCAGTACTTC
CASSLSHKQNIQYF
>TRBV7-3|NA|TRBJ2-3|NA
TGTGCCAGCAGCTTAACGGCAAGCACAGATACGCAGTATTTT
CASSLTASTDTQYF
>TRBV13|NA|TRBJ1-5|NA
TGTGCCAGCAGCGTCAGGGTATTAGGCAATCAGCCCCAGCATTTT
CASSVRVLGNQPQHF
>TRBV5-4|once|TRBJ1-2|NA
TGTGCCAGCAGCTTGGCTACCTATGGCTACACCTTC
CASSLATYGYTF
>TRBV29-1|NA|TRBJ2-3|NA
TGCAGCGTCGGGACTGTCTACCCAGATACGCAGTATTTT
CSVGTVYPDTQYF
>TRBV5-4|NA|TRBJ2-3|NA
TGTGCCAGCAGCTTGCCGTCGGATACGCAGTATTTT
CASSLPSDTQYF
>TRBV18|NA|TRBJ2-1|TRBD2
TGTGCCAGCTCACCACGTAGCGGGGGGGCAAACAATGAGCAGTTCTTC
CASSPRSGGANNEQFF
>TRBV5-1|NA|TRBJ1-2|NA
TGCGCCAGCAGCTTGGACCAGAACTATGGCTACACCTTC
CASSLDQNYGYTF
>TRBV6-1|NA|TRBJ2-3|TRBD1
TGTGCCAGCAGTGATCAGGGGGCCCGAGCAGATACGCAGTATTTT
CASSDQGARADTQYF
>TRBV5-1|once|TRBJ1-1|NA
TGCGCCAGCAGCTTGGCTCCCCCGAACACTGAAGCTTTCTTT
CASSLAPPNTEAFF
>TRBV3-1/TRBV3-2|few|TRBJ2-2|NA
TGTGCCAGCAGCCAAGATAGCGATAGAACCGGGGAGCTGTTTTTT
CASSQDSDRTGELFF
>TRBV28|NA|TRBJ2-3|NA
TGTGCCACCAGCTTTTTGACGCAGTATTTT
CATSFLTQYF
>TRBV10-2|NA|TRBJ2-3|TRBD1
TGCGCCAGCCAGGGGGACACAGATACGCAGTATTTT
CASQGDTDTQYF
>TRBV3-1/TRBV3-2|once|TRBJ1-1|NA
TGTGCCAGCAGCCAATTTGGGGCGGACACTGAAGCTTTCTTT
CASSQFGADTEAFF
>TRBV29-1|few|TRBJ1-4|NA
TGCAGCGTTGAAATGTTCCACCAGGGAGGTGAAAAACTGTTTTTT
CSVEMFHQGGEKLFF
>TRBV7-8|once|TRBJ1-1|TRBD1
TGTGCCAGCAGCTCACAGGGGACAACTGAAGCTTTCTTT
CASSSQGTTEAFF
>TRBV18|NA|TRBJ1-1|TRBD1
TGTGCCAGCTCACCACCGGGACAGATCCTTGAAGCTTTCTTT
CASSPPGQILEAFF
>TRBV5-6|NA|TRBJ1-5|NA
TGTGCCAGCAGCCCAGGGGATGGCAATCAGCCCCAGCATTTT
CASSPGDGNQPQHF
>TRBV27|NA|TRBJ2-2|NA
TGTGCCAGCTCTGGGGCAGCGAACACCGGGGAGCTGTTTTTT
CASSGAANTGELFF
>TRBV5-4|NA|TRBJ1-1|NA
TGTGCCAGCAGCTTGAGTAGCACTGAAGCTTTCTTT
CASSLSSTEAFF
>TRBV3-1/TRBV3-2|NA|TRBJ2-7|NA
TGTGCCAGCAGCCAGCGAACTTACGAGCAGTACTTC
CASSQRTYEQYF
>TRBV7-9|few|TRBJ1-1|NA
TGTGCCAGCAGCTTAGCGGGGGGATTTGCTGAAGCTTTCTTT
CASSLAGGFAEAFF
>TRBV29-1|NA|TRBJ2-3|TRBD2
TGCAGCGTAAAGCGGGGGAGCACAGATACGCAGTATTTT
CSVKRGSTDTQYF
>TRBV27|NA|TRBJ2-7|TRBD1
TGTGCCAGCAGTCTACAGGGGGCCTACGAGCAGTACTTC
CASSLQGAYEQYF
>TRBV30|NA|TRBJ1-3|TRBD1
TGTGCCTGGGGGACAGGGGGAGGAAACACCATATATTTT
CAWGTGGGNTIYF
>TRBV4-2|NA|TRBJ2-5|NA
TGTGCCAGCAGCCAAGACAGGGAAACCCAGTACTTC
CASSQDRETQYF
>TRBV28|once|TRBJ1-5|NA
TGTGCCAGCAGTTCGCAGGGGCGGCCCCAGCATTTT
CASSSQGRPQHF
>TRBV12-3/TRBV12-4|NA|TRBJ1-3|NA
TGTGCCAGCAGTTTTAACCGAGTTGACACCATATATTTT
CASSFNRVDTIYF